Reported below is one T cell receptor (beta chain). The CDR3 extends over 17 amino acids. J lost 2 bases, V lost 3 bases, and 5 bases had no gene match. Looked up from germline, CDR1 is LGHNA and CDR2 is YNFKEQ. Methods used by the authors: Amplification with reference gene primers provided the estimates of nucleated cell counts. The table came from immunoSEQ multiplex PCR; TCRdb's copy has only in-frame clones and leaves some out. Clone size and V and J calls were adopted from that table, with D and trimming inferred from the DNA. The data contain under 300,000 clones, approximately 82% of them singletons. This entry is derived from a study of blood T cell repertoires in COVID-19. Study background: Italy, Spain and the United States were the sources of the convalescent and acute COVID-19 samples.

The V and J genes are TRBV4-2 and TRBJ2-2, with 11 nucleotides matching TRBD2. The TCR comes from a man between 60 and 75 years old who had recovered from COVID-19. Source material: peripheral blood. The CDR3 spells CASSQELAGGNTGELFF. The CDR3 DNA follows: TGTGCCAGCAGCCAGGAGCTAGCGGGGGGAAACACCGGGGAGCTGTTTTTT.